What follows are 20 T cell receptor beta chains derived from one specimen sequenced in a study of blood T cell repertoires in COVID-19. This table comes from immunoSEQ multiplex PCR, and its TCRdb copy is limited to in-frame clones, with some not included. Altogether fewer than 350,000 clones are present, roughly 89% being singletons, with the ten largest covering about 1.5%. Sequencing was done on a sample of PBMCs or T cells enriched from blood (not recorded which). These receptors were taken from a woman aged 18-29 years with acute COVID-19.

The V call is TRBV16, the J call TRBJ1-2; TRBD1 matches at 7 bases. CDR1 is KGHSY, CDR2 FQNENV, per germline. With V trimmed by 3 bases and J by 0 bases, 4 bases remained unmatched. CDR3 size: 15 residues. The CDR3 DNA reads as TGTGCCAGCAGCCACTCGGGACAGCCTAACTATGGCTACACCTTC. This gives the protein CASSHSGQPNYGYTF.

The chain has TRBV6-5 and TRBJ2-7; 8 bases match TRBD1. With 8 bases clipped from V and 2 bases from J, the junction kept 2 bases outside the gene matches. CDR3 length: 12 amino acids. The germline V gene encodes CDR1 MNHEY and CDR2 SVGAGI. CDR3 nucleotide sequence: TGTGCCAGCCGACAGGGGACCTACGAGCAGTACTTC. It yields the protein CASRQGTYEQYF.

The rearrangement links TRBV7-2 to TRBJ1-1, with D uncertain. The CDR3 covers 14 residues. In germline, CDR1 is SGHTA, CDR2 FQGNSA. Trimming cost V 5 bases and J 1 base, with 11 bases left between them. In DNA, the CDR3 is TGTGCCAGCAGCCCCGATGAGGCGAACACTGAAGCTTTCTTT. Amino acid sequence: CASSPDEANTEAFF.

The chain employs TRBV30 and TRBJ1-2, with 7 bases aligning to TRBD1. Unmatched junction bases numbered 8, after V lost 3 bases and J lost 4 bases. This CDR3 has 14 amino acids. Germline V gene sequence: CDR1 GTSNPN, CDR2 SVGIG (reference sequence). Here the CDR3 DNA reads TGTGCCTGGAGGGGAGACAGGGCCGCCTATGGCTACACCTTC. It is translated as CAWRGDRAAYGYTF.

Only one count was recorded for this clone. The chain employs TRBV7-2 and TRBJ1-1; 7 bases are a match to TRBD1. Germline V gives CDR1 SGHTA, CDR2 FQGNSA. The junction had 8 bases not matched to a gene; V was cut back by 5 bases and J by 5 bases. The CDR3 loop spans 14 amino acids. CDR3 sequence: CASSPRQGRTEAFF. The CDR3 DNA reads TGTGCCAGCAGCCCAAGACAGGGTAGGACTGAAGCTTTCTTT.

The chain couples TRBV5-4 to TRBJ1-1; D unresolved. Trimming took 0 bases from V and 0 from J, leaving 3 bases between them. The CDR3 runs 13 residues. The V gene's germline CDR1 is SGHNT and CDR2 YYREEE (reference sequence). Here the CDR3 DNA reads TGTGCCAGCAGCTTGGCGTTGAACACTGAAGCTTTCTTT. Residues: CASSLALNTEAFF. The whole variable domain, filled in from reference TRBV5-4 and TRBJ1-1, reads ETGVTQSPTHLIKTRGQQVTLRCSSQSGHNTVSWYQQALGQGPQFIFQYYREEENGRGNFPPRFSGLQFPNYSSELNVNALELDDSALYLCASSLALNTEAFFGQGTRLTVV.

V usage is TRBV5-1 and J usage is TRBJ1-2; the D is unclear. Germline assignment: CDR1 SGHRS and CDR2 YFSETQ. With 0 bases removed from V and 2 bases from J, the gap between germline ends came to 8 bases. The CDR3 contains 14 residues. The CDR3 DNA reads TGCGCCAGCAGCTTGGAAGCTGCAAACTATGGCTACACCTTC. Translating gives CASSLEAANYGYTF. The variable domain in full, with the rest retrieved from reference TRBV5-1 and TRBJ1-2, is KAGVTQTPRYLIKTRGQQVTLSCSPISGHRSVSWYQQTPGQGLQFLFEYFSETQRNKGNFPGRFSGRQFSNSRSEMNVSTLELGDSALYLCASSLEAANYGYTFGSGTRLTVV.

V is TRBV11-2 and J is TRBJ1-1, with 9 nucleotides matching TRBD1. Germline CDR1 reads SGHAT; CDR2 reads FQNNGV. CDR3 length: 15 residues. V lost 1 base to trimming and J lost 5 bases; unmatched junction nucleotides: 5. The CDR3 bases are TGTGCCAGCAGCTTAGGGACGGGACAGGGTACTGAAGCTTTCTTT. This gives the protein CASSLGTGQGTEAFF. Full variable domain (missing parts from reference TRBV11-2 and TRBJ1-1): EAGVAQSPRYKIIEKRQSVAFWCNPISGHATLYWYQQILGQGPKLLIQFQNNGVVDDSQLPKDRFSAERLKGVDSTLKIQPAKLEDSAVYLCASSLGTGQGTEAFFGQGTRLTVV.

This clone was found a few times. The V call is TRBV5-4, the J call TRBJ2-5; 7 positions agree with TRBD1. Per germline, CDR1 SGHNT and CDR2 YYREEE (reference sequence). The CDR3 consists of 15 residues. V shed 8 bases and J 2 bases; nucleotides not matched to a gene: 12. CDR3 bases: TGTGCCAGTAGTACCATGGGACAGTGGCAAGAGACCCAGTACTTC. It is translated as CASSTMGQWQETQYF.

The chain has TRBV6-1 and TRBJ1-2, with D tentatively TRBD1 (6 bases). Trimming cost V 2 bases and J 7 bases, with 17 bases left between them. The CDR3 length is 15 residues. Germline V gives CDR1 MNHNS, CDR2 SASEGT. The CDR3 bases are TGTGCCAGCAGTGAACGGTATTCAGGGGATTTTGGCTACACCTTC. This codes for CASSERYSGDFGYTF.

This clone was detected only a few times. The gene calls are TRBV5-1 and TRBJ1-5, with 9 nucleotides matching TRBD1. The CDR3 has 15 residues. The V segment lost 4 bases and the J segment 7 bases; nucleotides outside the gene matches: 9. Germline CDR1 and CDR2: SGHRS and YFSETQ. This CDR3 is CASSPSPGTGQPQHF. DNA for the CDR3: TGCGCCAGCAGCCCTAGTCCCGGGACAGGGCAGCCCCAGCATTTT.

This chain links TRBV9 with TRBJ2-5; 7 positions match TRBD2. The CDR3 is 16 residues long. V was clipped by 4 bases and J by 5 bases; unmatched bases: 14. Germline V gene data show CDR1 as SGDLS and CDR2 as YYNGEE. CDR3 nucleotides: TGTGCCAGCAGCCCAAGAGGGGCGGGAGTAATGGAGACCCAGTACTTC. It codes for CASSPRGAGVMETQYF.

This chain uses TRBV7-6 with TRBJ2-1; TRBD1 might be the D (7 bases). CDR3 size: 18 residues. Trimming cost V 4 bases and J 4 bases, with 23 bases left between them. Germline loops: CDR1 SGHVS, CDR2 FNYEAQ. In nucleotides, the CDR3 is TGTGCCAGCAGCTCATTATCGCCGACAGGGACTTCATACAATGAGCAGTTCTTC. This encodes CASSSLSPTGTSYNEQFF.

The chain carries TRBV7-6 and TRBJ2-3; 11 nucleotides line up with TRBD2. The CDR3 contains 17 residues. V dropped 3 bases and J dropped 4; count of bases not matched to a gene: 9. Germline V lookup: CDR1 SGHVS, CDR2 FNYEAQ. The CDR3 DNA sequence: TGTGCCAGCAGCTTTACCGCTACTAGCGGGAGAGCAGATACGCAGTATTTT. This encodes CASSFTATSGRADTQYF.

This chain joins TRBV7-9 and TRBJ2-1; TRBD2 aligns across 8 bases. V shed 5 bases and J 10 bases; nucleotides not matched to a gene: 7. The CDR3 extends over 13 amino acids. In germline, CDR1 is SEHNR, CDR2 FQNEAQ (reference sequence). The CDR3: CASSKLAASEQFF. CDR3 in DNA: TGTGCCAGCAGCAAACTAGCGGCCTCCGAGCAGTTCTTC.

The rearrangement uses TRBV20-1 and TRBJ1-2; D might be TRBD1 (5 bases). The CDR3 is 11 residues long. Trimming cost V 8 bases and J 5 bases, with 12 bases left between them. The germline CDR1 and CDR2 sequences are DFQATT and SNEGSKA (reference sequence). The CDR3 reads CSIQDSYGYTF. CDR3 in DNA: TGCAGTATACAGGATTCATATGGCTACACCTTC.

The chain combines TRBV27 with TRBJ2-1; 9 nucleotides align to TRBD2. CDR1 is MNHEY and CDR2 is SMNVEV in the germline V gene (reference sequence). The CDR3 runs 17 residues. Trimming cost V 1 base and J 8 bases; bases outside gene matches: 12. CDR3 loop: CASSLFGLAGTTDEQFF. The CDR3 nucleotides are TGTGCCAGCAGTTTATTTGGCCTAGCGGGAACTACGGATGAGCAGTTCTTC.

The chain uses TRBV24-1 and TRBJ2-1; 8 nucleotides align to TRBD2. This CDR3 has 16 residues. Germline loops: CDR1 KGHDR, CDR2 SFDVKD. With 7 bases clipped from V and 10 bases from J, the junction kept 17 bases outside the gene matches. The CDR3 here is CATSSSTGTRSWEQFF. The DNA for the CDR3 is TGTGCCACCAGCTCCTCAACCGGGACTAGGTCATGGGAGCAGTTCTTC.

The CDR3 loop is CASSYPQTGIYNEQFF. The CDR3 DNA is TGTGCCAGCAGTTACCCCCAGACAGGGATCTACAATGAGCAGTTCTTC. V and J are TRBV6-2 or TRBV6-3 and TRBJ2-1; 7 bases line up with TRBD1. CDR1 and CDR2 (germline): MNHEY, SVGEGT. J gave up 3 bases and V 2 bases, and 7 bases lay outside the gene matches. The CDR3 contains 16 residues.

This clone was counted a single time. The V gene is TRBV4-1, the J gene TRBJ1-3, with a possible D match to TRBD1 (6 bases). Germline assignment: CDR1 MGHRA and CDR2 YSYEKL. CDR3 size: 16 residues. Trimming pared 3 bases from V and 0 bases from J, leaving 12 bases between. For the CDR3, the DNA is TGCGCCAGCAGCCAGCCAGCGGACAGCTCTGGAAACACCATATATTTT. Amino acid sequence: CASSQPADSSGNTIYF.